A single T cell receptor (beta chain) is shown here with its context. Antigen: not known. This record belongs to a study of blood T cells in healthy people across ages. Whole-study results and caveats: Age brought a roughly linear fall in TCR beta diversity measured per million T cells.

Sample-barcoded 5' priming and a J-beta primer mix drove a second PCR of 7 to 11 cycles. Paired-end reads containing CDR3 totaled no fewer than 3 million for each sample. One entry per CDR3 protein, called by TCRdb with MiXCR from the 5' RACE reads. In the table there are about 1 million distinct CDR3 sequences, more than 35% of which are singletons. The sequenced material came from blood. The origin of this receptor is an older woman in good health.

CDR3 sequence reads: CASSSSSTLQGSYEQYF. CDR3 nucleotides: TGTGCCAGCAGCTCCTCCAGTACGCTACAGGGAAGCTACGAGCAGTACTTC. The J gene is TRBJ2-5, the V gene TRBV7-8, with D perhaps matching TRBD1 (6 bases). Judging by the DNA end, TRBJ2-7 fits better; the J call may be wrong. The CDR3 loop spans 17 amino acids. Per germline, CDR1 SGHVS and CDR2 FQNEAQ.